This is a list of T cell receptor beta chains from one sample in a study of cytomegalovirus exposure and HLA in healthy donors. Here immunoSEQ multiplex PCR was the method, and the copy in TCRdb shows in-frame clones only, minus some. The sample lists 120,000 to 150,000 clones; 60% to 85% were seen once. The specimen was PBMCs. These receptors originate from a man between 35 and 55 years old in good health and CMV-seronegative. The conserved cysteine and the conserved F or W are not part of the CDR3 here. Rows may omit the clone size; those that give it use once, few, many or a size class.

v_call,clone_size,j_call,cdr3_aa
TRBV4-1,-,TRBJ2-7,ASSQTGDYEQY
TRBV5-4,-,TRBJ1-6,ASFREGSNSPLH
TRBV27,few,TRBJ2-5,ASRDNRGEEY
TRBV11-1,-,TRBJ1-5,ASSANRGLSNQPQH
TRBV2,-,TRBJ2-1,ASSGEGTSGSIFSYNEQF
TRBV18,-,TRBJ2-2,ASSPTGAFANTGELF
TRBV18,once,TRBJ2-5,ASSQIAQETQY
TRBV9,few,TRBJ2-7,ASSPGGSTYEQY
TRBV19,-,TRBJ2-2,ASTGELAGGPGELF
TRBV4-1,-,TRBJ2-6,ASSQIMGGGAALSGANVLT
TRBV19,few,TRBJ2-7,ASSGTGAYEQY
TRBV23-1,-,TRBJ2-4,ASRRPDGGENIQY
TRBV2,-,TRBJ2-2,ASGSGLGTGELF
TRBV2,few,TRBJ2-1,ASRAGTGQF